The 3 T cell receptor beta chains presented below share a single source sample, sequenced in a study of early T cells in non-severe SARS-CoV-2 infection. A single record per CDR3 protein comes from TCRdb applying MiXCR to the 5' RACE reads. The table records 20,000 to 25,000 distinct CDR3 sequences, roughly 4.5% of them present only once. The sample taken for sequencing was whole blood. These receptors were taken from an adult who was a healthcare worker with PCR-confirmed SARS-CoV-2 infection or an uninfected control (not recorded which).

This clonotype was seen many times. In nucleotides, the CDR3 is TGTGCCAGCAGTTCGGGCGCGGACGGTGAGCAGTTCTTC. Translating gives CASSSGADGEQFF. The chain links TRBV12-3 or TRBV12-4 to TRBJ2-1; unclear D gene. This CDR3 is built from 13 residues. V was shortened by 4 bases and J by 9 bases, with 13 bases between the two germline ends.

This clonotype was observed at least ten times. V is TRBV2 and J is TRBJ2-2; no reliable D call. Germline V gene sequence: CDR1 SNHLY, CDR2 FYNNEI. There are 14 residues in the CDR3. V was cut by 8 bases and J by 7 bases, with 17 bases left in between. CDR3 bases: TGTGCCAGCTCCCCGGAGCCGTCGTTCGGGGAGCTGTTTTTT. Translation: CASSPEPSFGELFF.

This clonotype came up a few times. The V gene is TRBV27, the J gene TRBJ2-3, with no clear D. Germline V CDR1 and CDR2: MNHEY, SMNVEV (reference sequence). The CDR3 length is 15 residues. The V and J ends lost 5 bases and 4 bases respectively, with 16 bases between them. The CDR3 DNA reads TGTGCCAGCAGTCCGGCCTTGCGCGACGCAGATACGCAGTATTTT. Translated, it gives CASSPALRDADTQYF.